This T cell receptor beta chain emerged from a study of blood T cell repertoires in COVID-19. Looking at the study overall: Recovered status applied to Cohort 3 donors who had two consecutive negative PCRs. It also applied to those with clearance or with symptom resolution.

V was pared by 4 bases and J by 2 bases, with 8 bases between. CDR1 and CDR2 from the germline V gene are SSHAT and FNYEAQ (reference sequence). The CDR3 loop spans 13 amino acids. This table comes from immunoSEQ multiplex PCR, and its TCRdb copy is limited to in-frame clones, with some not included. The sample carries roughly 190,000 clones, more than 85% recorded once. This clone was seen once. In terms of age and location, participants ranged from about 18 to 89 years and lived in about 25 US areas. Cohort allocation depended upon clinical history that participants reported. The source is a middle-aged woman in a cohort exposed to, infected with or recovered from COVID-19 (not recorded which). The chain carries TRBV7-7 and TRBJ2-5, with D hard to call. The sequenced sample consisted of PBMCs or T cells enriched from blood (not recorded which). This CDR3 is CASSSTEQETQYF. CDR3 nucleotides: TGTGCCAGCAGCTCCACAGAGCAAGAGACCCAGTACTTC.